The 27 T cell receptor beta chains reported below all come from one sample, sequenced in a study of T cell repertoires in ileal Crohn's disease. Data came from immunoSEQ multiplex PCR; TCRdb stores just in-frame clones and leaves some out. The sample carries 14,000 or so clones, roughly three quarters recorded once. Sequenced input: ileal tissue. These receptors originate from an adult with Crohn's disease.

The V call is TRBV7-9, the J call TRBJ2-1, with TRBD1 matching 8 bases. V lost 5 bases to trimming and J lost 9 bases; unmatched junction nucleotides: 9. Looked up from germline, CDR1 is SEHNR and CDR2 is FQNEAQ (reference sequence). The CDR3 totals 14 residues. CDR3 amino acids: CASSQRPGQVEQFF. In nucleotides, the CDR3 is TGTGCCAGCAGCCAGAGGCCGGGACAGGTTGAGCAGTTCTTC.

The V gene is TRBV5-1, the J gene TRBJ2-5; possible D gene TRBD1, 9 bases. The CDR3 extends over 15 amino acids. CDR1 and CDR2 from the germline V gene are SGHRS and YFSETQ. V dropped 3 bases and J dropped 5 bases, with 17 bases sitting between them. CDR3 sequence reads: CASSYGGDRVETQYF. CDR3 nucleotides: TGCGCCAGCAGCTACGGGGGGGACAGGGTGGAGACCCAGTACTTC.

The chain has TRBV7-2 and TRBJ2-7, with TRBD1 matching 7 bases. Germline CDR1 SGHTA, CDR2 FQGNSA. The V and J ends lost 5 bases and 2 bases, in that order; junction bases with no gene match: 9. The CDR3 is made up of 15 amino acids. The CDR3 nucleotides are TGTGCCAGCAGCCGGCGAGGGCAGGGGGCCTACGAGCAGTACTTC. Protein sequence: CASSRRGQGAYEQYF.

The chain carries TRBV25-1 and TRBJ2-7; TRBD1 aligns across 9 bases. Trimming at V came to 3 bases and at J to 5 bases, leaving 8 bases not matched to a gene. The CDR3 is made up of 15 amino acids. Germline V gene sequence: CDR1 MGHDK, CDR2 SYGVNS. The CDR3: CASSDPTGGRDEQYF. The DNA of the CDR3 is TGTGCCAGCAGTGACCCCACAGGGGGCCGGGACGAGCAGTACTTC.

This chain links TRBV15 with TRBJ1-2; D call uncertain. With 0 bases removed from V and 6 bases from J, the gap between germline ends came to 8 bases. CDR1 and CDR2 (germline): LNHNV, YYDKDF (reference sequence). The CDR3 totals 13 residues. The CDR3 nucleotides are TGTGCCACCAGCAGAGAGGACGGGGATGGCTACACCTTC. Translating gives CATSREDGDGYTF. The variable domain in full, with the rest retrieved from reference TRBV15 and TRBJ1-2, is DAMVIQNPRYQVTQFGKPVTLSCSQTLNHNVMYWYQQKSSQAPKLLFHYYDKDFNNEADTPDNFQSRRPNTSFCFLDIRSPGLGDTAMYLCATSREDGDGYTFGSGTRLTVV.

The CDR3 DNA follows: TGTGCCAGCAGTGAAGCTGACAGGCGCACTGAAGCTTTCTTT. It is translated as CASSEADRRTEAFF. The chain couples TRBV6-1 to TRBJ1-1; possible D gene TRBD1, 6 bases. This CDR3 comprises 14 residues. The ends were cut back, 0 bases at V and 4 bases at J, with 9 bases in the middle. The V gene's germline CDR1 is MNHNS and CDR2 SASEGT.

This clone showed up just a few times. The rearrangement uses TRBV5-1 and TRBJ1-1; 7 nucleotides agree with TRBD1. V gave up 8 bases and J gave up 2 bases; unmatched junction bases: 9. The CDR3 has 14 residues. Germline V gene lookup returns CDR1 SGHRS and CDR2 YFSETQ. The CDR3 DNA reads as TGCGCCAGTGAGACAGGGTCGGGTAACACTGAAGCTTTCTTT. Its protein product is CASETGSGNTEAFF.

In regard to this clone: The sample has other DNA sequences that encode this CDR3 too. The rearrangement joins TRBV7-9 to TRBJ1-1, with TRBD1 as a possible D gene (5 bases). The CDR3 totals 12 residues. Germline values: CDR1 SEHNR, CDR2 FQNEAQ (reference sequence). V lost 5 bases and J 4 bases, leaving 8 bases between the germline ends. The CDR3 coding sequence is TGTGCCAGCAGCCTCGACAGCACTGAAGCTTTCTTT. This gives the protein CASSLDSTEAFF.

V gene TRBV12-5 combines with J gene TRBJ1-1; no clear D gene. The CDR3 spans 13 residues. V lost 8 bases, J lost 2 bases, and 12 bases lay in between. Germline CDR1 LGHNT, CDR2 FRNRAP. CDR3 protein: CASSSDFNTEAFF. The DNA for the CDR3 is TGTGCTAGTTCTTCGGACTTCAACACTGAAGCTTTCTTT.

In this sample, this clone turned up once. The V gene is TRBV11-2, the J gene TRBJ2-3; TRBD2 is a possible D gene (6 bases). There are 14 residues in the CDR3. CDR1 and CDR2 (germline): SGHAT, FQNNGV. V dropped 3 bases and J dropped 0 bases, with 7 bases sitting between them. The DNA for the CDR3 is TGTGCCAGCAGCTTCGGAGGGAGCACAGATACGCAGTATTTT. This encodes CASSFGGSTDTQYF. The full variable domain, with the rest looked up from reference TRBV11-2 and TRBJ2-3, is EAGVAQSPRYKIIEKRQSVAFWCNPISGHATLYWYQQILGQGPKLLIQFQNNGVVDDSQLPKDRFSAERLKGVDSTLKIQPAKLEDSAVYLCASSFGGSTDTQYFGPGTRLTVL.

The rearrangement joins TRBV6-1 to TRBJ2-7, with 7 bases lining up with TRBD1. CDR3 length: 14 residues. Unmatched junction bases numbered 7, after V lost 5 bases and J lost 3 bases. Looked up from germline, CDR1 is MNHNS and CDR2 is SASEGT. The CDR3: CASSPPGQNYEQYF. The CDR3 DNA reads TGTGCCAGCAGTCCACCGGGACAGAACTACGAGCAGTACTTC.

The rearrangement uses TRBV2 and TRBJ2-5; TRBD1 agrees at 8 bases. V lost 11 bases to trimming and J lost 5 bases; unmatched junction nucleotides: 4. Germline CDR1 and CDR2: SNHLY and FYNNEI. The CDR3 totals 11 residues. CDR3 DNA sequence: TGTGCCGGGGGACAGGAGGAGACCCAGTACTTC. This sequence encodes CAGGQEETQYF.

The chain joins TRBV6-5 to TRBJ2-2; tentatively, D is TRBD2 (6 bases). The CDR3 consists of 12 residues. V lost 5 bases to trimming and J lost 6 bases, with 7 bases between them. Germline CDR1 MNHEY, CDR2 SVGAGI. The CDR3 region is CASSTSPGELFF. The CDR3 coding sequence is TGTGCCAGCAGTACTAGCCCCGGGGAGCTGTTTTTT.

V and J are TRBV6-1 and TRBJ1-2; the D is unclear. The CDR3 totals 10 residues. Between the trimmed V and J ends, which lost 6 bases and 5 bases, there was a span of 4 bases. Germline V gene sequence: CDR1 MNHNS, CDR2 SASEGT. The CDR3 DNA reads TGTGCCAGCAGCCAATATGGCTACACCTTC. This encodes CASSQYGYTF.

The chain links TRBV7-9 to TRBJ2-5, with D unclear. This CDR3 is 11 amino acids long. From germline, CDR1 is SEHNR and CDR2 FQNEAQ (reference sequence). Trimming left V 5 bases short and J 4 bases short, with 5 bases between. The DNA for the CDR3 is TGTGCCAGCAGCCGCGGAGAGACCCAGTACTTC. It encodes CASSRGETQYF.

The chain carries TRBV2 and TRBJ2-7, with 7 bases fitting TRBD2. Per germline, CDR1 SNHLY and CDR2 FYNNEI. This CDR3 comprises 14 residues. The V segment lost 6 bases and the J segment 6 bases; nucleotides outside the gene matches: 11. The CDR3 is CASRGRGFSTEQYF. The CDR3 DNA reads as TGTGCCAGCAGGGGGAGGGGATTTTCTACCGAGCAGTACTTC. The entire variable domain, with the rest obtained from reference TRBV2 and TRBJ2-7, is as follows: EPEVTQTPSHQVTQMGQEVILRCVPISNHLYFYWYRQILGQKVEFLVSFYNNEISEKSEIFDDQFSVERPDGSNFTLKIRSTKLEDSAMYFCASRGRGFSTEQYFGPGTRLTVT.

V and J are TRBV5-1 and TRBJ2-1, with TRBD2 matching over 11 bases. Trimming cost V 4 bases and J 3 bases; bases outside gene matches: 6. The germline V gene encodes CDR1 SGHRS and CDR2 YFSETQ. The CDR3 extends over 16 amino acids. This CDR3 is CASSPGTSGRYNEQFF. The DNA of the CDR3 is TGCGCCAGCAGCCCCGGGACTAGCGGCCGCTACAATGAGCAGTTCTTC. The variable domain in full, with the rest retrieved from reference TRBV5-1 and TRBJ2-1, is KAGVTQTPRYLIKTRGQQVTLSCSPISGHRSVSWYQQTPGQGLQFLFEYFSETQRNKGNFPGRFSGRQFSNSRSEMNVSTLELGDSALYLCASSPGTSGRYNEQFFGPGTRLTVL.

The chain links TRBV18 to TRBJ2-5, with 10 bases that match TRBD2. Germline values: CDR1 KGHSH, CDR2 LQKENI. The junction had 8 bases not matched to a gene; V was cut back by 8 bases and J by 5 bases. This CDR3 contains 14 residues. The DNA for the CDR3 is TGTGCCAGCCAAAGCGGGGGGGCCGGTGAGACCCAGTACTTC. Its protein is CASQSGGAGETQYF.

This chain connects TRBV5-6 to TRBJ2-7; possible D gene TRBD2, 6 bases. The germline V and J ends were trimmed by 5 bases and 0 bases, with 12 bases remaining between them. The CDR3 sequence is 14 residues long. Germline V CDR1 and CDR2: SGHDT, YYEEEE. CDR3 sequence (DNA): TGTGCCAGCAGTCCGGGACTTCACTCCTACGAGCAGTACTTC. Amino acid sequence: CASSPGLHSYEQYF.

On this clone: Distinct nucleotide sequences in the sample also encode this CDR3. This chain connects TRBV5-1 to TRBJ2-7; 9 bases align to TRBD1. The junction had 6 bases not matched to a gene; V was cut back by 4 bases and J by 1 base. The CDR3 has 15 amino acids. The V gene's germline CDR1 is SGHRS and CDR2 YFSETQ. This chain's CDR3 is CASSPGTGSSYEQYF. For the CDR3, the DNA is TGCGCCAGCAGCCCTGGGACAGGGTCTTCCTACGAGCAGTACTTC.

This chain joins TRBV7-6 and TRBJ2-1; TRBD1 might be the D (6 bases). V was pared by 5 bases and J by 6 bases, with 14 bases between. Germline V gene sequence: CDR1 SGHVS, CDR2 FNYEAQ. The CDR3 contains 14 residues. CDR3 sequence reads: CASSRDMGANEQFF. CDR3 bases: TGTGCCAGCAGCCGGGACATGGGGGCCAATGAGCAGTTCTTC.

On this clone: Distinct nucleotide sequences in the sample also encode this CDR3. This chain joins TRBV19 and TRBJ2-7; 9 bases map to TRBD2. Germline V lookup: CDR1 LNHDA, CDR2 SQIVND (reference sequence). This CDR3 contains 14 residues. The V segment lost 3 bases and the J segment 4 bases; nucleotides outside the gene matches: 4. The DNA of the CDR3 is TGTGCCAGTAGTATCACTAGCGGGCCGTACGAGCAGTACTTC. Translated: CASSITSGPYEQYF.

The chain links TRBV7-3 to TRBJ2-7, with a possible D match to TRBD2 (6 bases). The CDR3 runs 14 residues. V dropped 5 bases and J dropped 6 bases, with 17 bases sitting between them. CDR1 and CDR2 (germline): SGHTA, FQGTGA. The CDR3 region has the DNA TGTGCCAGCAGCCCAAGTGGGGGAGGAGGCGAGCAGTACTTC. Protein sequence: CASSPSGGGGEQYF. The whole variable domain, remainder taken from reference TRBV7-3 and TRBJ2-7, is GAGVSQTPSNKVTEKGKYVELRCDPISGHTALYWYRQSLGQGPEFLIYFQGTGAADDSGLPNDRFFAVRPEGSVSTLKIQRTERGDSAVYLCASSPSGGGGEQYFGPGTRLTVT.

The rearrangement joins TRBV27 to TRBJ2-7, with D possibly matching TRBD2 (6 bases). The CDR3 has 17 amino acids. From germline, CDR1 is MNHEY and CDR2 SMNVEV (reference sequence). Deletions cut 2 bases from V and 2 bases from J, with 19 bases between. CDR3 nucleotide sequence: TGTGCCAGCAGTTTAAGCGCTCCGACTAGTTCAACCTACGAGCAGTACTTC. Its protein is CASSLSAPTSSTYEQYF.

The V call is TRBV6-4, the J call TRBJ2-1; 13 nucleotides line up with TRBD2. Germline V gene data show CDR1 as MRHNA and CDR2 as SNTAGT. The CDR3 runs to 15 residues. V dropped 5 bases and J dropped 8; count of bases not matched to a gene: 6. The chain's CDR3 is CASSWTSGGSDEQFF. In nucleotides, the CDR3 is TGTGCCAGCAGTTGGACTAGCGGGGGCTCCGATGAGCAGTTCTTC.

This clone was observed a single time. The rearrangement uses TRBV30 and TRBJ2-7, with D perhaps TRBD2 (5 bases). Trimming took 1 base from V and 0 from J, leaving 10 bases between them. From germline, CDR1 is GTSNPN and CDR2 SVGIG (reference sequence). This CDR3 spans 14 amino acids. CDR3 in DNA: TGTGCCTGGAGTGAGGACTTTAACTCCTACGAGCAGTACTTC. Amino acids: CAWSEDFNSYEQYF.

CDR3 coding DNA: TGTGCCAGCAGCCTCGACAGATACACCGGAAACACCATATATTTT. It encodes CASSLDRYTGNTIYF. The chain is built from TRBV7-2 and TRBJ1-3; D may be TRBD1 (5 bases). V lost 5 bases and J lost 4, with 15 bases in between. From germline, CDR1 is SGHTA and CDR2 FQGNSA. The length of the CDR3 is 15 residues.